The 7 T cell receptor beta chains below come from one sample, sequenced in a study of regulatory T cells in long-lasting Graves disease. The sample's time point: newly diagnosed GD, antithyroid drugs for less than 3 months. After RNA was extracted from PBMCs, the TCR library was made from it. According to the study, TCR beta libraries were built with iRepertoire HTBI primers and CDR3-region Arm-PCR. TCRdb processed the multiplex PCR reads anew with MiXCR; each CDR3 protein has one entry. The sample lists about 500,000 distinct CDR3 sequences; around 15% were seen once. These records were also assigned to another study, of T cells in Graves' hyperthyroidism and ophthalmopathy.

Sequencing was performed on peripheral blood mononuclear cells (PBMCs), taken at new diagnosis, from a patient treated with antithyroid drugs. All receptors derive from a middle-aged man with Graves disease.

The gene calls are TRBV18 and TRBJ2-1; tentatively, D is TRBD2 (5 bases). The ends were cut back, 3 bases at V and 7 bases at J, with 25 bases in the middle. The CDR3 is 18 amino acids. The germline CDR1 and CDR2 sequences are KGHSH and LQKENI. Here the CDR3 reads CASSPPGGSSVTWNEQFF. CDR3 in DNA: TGTGCCAGCTCACCCCCCGGAGGCAGCTCAGTCACCTGGAATGAGCAGTTCTTC. Using reference TRBV18 and TRBJ2-1 for the parts outside the CDR3, the full variable domain is NAGVMQNPRHLVRRRGQEARLRCSPMKGHSHVYWYRQLPEEGLKFMVYLQKENIIDESGMPKERFSAEFPKEGPSILRIQQVVRGDSAAYFCASSPPGGSSVTWNEQFFGPGTRLTVL.

CDR3 sequence: CASSQGLAGEVTGELFF. The CDR3 coding sequence is TGTGCCAGCAGCCAGGGACTAGCGGGAGAGGTCACCGGGGAGCTGTTTTTT. The chain uses TRBV7-3 and TRBJ2-2; 14 bases are a match to TRBD2. In germline, CDR1 is SGHTA, CDR2 FQGTGA. Germline trimming cut 5 bases from V and 4 bases from J; bases unmatched to any gene: 6. This CDR3 has 17 residues. Filled out from reference TRBV7-3 and TRBJ2-2, the complete variable domain reads GAGVSQTPSNKVTEKGKYVELRCDPISGHTALYWYRQSLGQGPEFLIYFQGTGAADDSGLPNDRFFAVRPEGSVSTLKIQRTERGDSAVYLCASSQGLAGEVTGELFFGEGSRLTVL.

This clonotype was detected ten times or more. The chain joins TRBV30 to TRBJ1-5; D might be TRBD1 (5 bases). The CDR3 runs to 14 residues. CDR1 and CDR2 from the germline V gene are GTSNPN and SVGIG (reference sequence). The germline V and J ends were trimmed by 0 bases and 3 bases, with 9 bases remaining between them. The CDR3 spells CAWSVGGVNQPQHF. Here the CDR3 DNA reads TGTGCCTGGAGTGTAGGAGGGGTCAATCAGCCCCAGCATTTT.

In its sample, this clonotype was seen many times. This chain connects TRBV20-1 to TRBJ2-7, with D possibly TRBD1 on 5 matching bases. V lost 6 bases and J 2 bases, leaving 14 bases between the germline ends. Germline assignment: CDR1 DFQATT and CDR2 SNEGSKA (reference sequence). The CDR3 loop spans 13 amino acids. The CDR3 sequence: CSAPDTDPYEQYF. In DNA form, the CDR3 reads TGCAGTGCCCCGGACACGGACCCCTACGAGCAGTACTTC.

With respect to this clonotype: Sequence at one end of the junction differs from germline and may be a read error. The rearrangement uses TRBV5-1 and TRBJ2-5; 7 nucleotides agree with TRBD1. Germline CDR1 reads SGHRS; CDR2 reads YFSETQ. The CDR3 has 14 residues. CDR3 DNA: TGTGCCAGCAGCTGGGGACAGAAACAAGGGACCCAGTACTTC. Translation gives CASSWGQKQGTQYF.

The sample holds a few counts of this clonotype. The V and J genes are TRBV11-2 and TRBJ2-1, with 9 bases lining up with TRBD2. The CDR3 runs to 11 residues. Per germline, CDR1 SGHAT and CDR2 FQNNGV. Trimming cost V 7 bases and J 13 bases; bases outside gene matches: 5. The CDR3 is CASKEREAQFF. The CDR3 DNA follows: TGTGCCAGCAAAGAGCGGGAGGCCCAGTTCTTC.

The V call is TRBV6-1, the J call TRBJ1-4; no reliable D call. Germline V gives CDR1 MNHNS, CDR2 SASEGT. This CDR3 is built from 14 residues. V shed 4 bases and J shed 7 bases, with 13 bases lying between them. The CDR3 protein is CASSVRRWIEKLFF. CDR3 in DNA: TGTGCCAGCAGTGTACGACGATGGATTGAAAAACTGTTTTTT.